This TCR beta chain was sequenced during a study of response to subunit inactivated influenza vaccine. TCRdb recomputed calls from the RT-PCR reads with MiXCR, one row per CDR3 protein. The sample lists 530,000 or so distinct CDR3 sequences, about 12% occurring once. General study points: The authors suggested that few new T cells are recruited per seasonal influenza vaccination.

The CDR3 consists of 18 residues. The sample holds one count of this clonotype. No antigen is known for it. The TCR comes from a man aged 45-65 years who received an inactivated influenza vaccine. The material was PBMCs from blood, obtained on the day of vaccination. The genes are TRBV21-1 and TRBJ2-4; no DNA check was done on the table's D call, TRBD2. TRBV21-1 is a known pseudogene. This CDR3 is CASSYNPLGRGRKSIQYF. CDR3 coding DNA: TGTGCCAGCAGCTACAATCCGCTAGGCAGGGGAAGAAAAAGCATTCAGTACTTC.